This T cell receptor beta chain was retrieved from a study of cytomegalovirus exposure and HLA in healthy donors. Germline loops: CDR1 KGHSH, CDR2 LQKENI. The CDR3 loop spans 16 amino acids. The V gene end was trimmed by 4 bases and the J gene end by 4 bases; junction bases not matched to a gene: 6. The PCR used 60 Vbeta and 13 Jbeta primers. Libraries were prepared by immunoSEQ multiplex PCR; TCRdb keeps only in-frame clonotypes and omits some of them. Of about 280,000 clones in the sample, about 90% were seen once. This chain links TRBV18 with TRBJ2-6; 8 nucleotides agree with TRBD1. Sequenced: PBMCs. This TCR was sampled from a woman aged 18-29 years in good health and CMV-seronegative. The CDR3 DNA follows: TGTGCCAGCTCACACACGACAGGGGCCGGGGCCAACGTCCTGACTTTC. Its translation: CASSHTTGAGANVLTF.